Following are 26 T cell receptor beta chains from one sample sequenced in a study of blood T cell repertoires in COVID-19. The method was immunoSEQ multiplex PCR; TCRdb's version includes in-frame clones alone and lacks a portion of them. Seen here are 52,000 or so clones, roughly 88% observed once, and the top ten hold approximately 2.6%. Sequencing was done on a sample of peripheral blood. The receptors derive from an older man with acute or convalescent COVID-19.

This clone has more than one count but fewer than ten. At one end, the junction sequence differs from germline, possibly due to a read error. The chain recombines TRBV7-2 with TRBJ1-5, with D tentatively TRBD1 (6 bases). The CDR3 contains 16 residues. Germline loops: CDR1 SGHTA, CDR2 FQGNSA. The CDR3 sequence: CASTLYPQGLGQPQHF. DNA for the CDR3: TGTGCCAGCACCTTATACCCACAGGGTTTAGGTCAGCCCCAGCATTTT.

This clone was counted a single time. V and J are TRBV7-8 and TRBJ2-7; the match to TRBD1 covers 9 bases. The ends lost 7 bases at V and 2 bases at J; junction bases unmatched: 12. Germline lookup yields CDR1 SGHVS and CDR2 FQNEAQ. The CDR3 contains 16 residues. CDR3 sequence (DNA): TGTGCCAGCACTTACGCCCGGGACAGGGTAGCCTACGAGCAGTACTTC. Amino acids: CASTYARDRVAYEQYF.

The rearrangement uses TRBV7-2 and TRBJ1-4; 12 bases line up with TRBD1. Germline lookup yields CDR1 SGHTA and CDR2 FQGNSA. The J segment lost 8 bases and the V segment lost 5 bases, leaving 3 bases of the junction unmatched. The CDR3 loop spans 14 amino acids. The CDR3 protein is CASSRGQGAEKLFF. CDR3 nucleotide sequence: TGTGCCAGCAGCCGGGGACAGGGGGCCGAAAAACTGTTTTTT.

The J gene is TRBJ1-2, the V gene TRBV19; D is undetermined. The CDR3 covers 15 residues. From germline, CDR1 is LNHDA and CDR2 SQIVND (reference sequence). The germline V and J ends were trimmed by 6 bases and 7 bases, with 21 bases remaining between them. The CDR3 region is CASRPHGRPEGGYTF. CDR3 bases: TGTGCCAGTAGACCCCACGGGAGACCGGAAGGTGGCTACACCTTC.

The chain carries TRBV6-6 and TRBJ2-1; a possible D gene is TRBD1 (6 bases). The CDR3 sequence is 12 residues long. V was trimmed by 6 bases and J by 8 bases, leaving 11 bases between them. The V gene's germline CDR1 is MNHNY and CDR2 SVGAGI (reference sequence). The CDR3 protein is CASSPDRHEQFF. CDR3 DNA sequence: TGTGCCAGCAGCCCGGACAGACATGAGCAGTTCTTC.

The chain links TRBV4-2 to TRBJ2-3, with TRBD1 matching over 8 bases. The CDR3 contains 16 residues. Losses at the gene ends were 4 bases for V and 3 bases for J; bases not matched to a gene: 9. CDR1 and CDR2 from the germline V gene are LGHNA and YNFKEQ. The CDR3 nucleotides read TGTGCCAGCAGCCCTCGGACAGGGAGTGGGACAGATACGCAGTATTTT. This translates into CASSPRTGSGTDTQYF.

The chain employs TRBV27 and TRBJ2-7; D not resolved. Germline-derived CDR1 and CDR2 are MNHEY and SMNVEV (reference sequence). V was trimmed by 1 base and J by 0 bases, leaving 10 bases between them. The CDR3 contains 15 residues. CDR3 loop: CASSLFSRSSYEQYF. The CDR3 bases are TGTGCCAGCAGTTTATTCTCAAGGAGCTCCTACGAGCAGTACTTC.

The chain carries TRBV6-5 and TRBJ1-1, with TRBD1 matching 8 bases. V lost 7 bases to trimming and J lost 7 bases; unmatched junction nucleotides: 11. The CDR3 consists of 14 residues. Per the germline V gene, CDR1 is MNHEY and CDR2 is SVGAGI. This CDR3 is CASTPQGALFEAFF. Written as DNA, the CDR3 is TGTGCCAGCACTCCGCAGGGGGCATTATTTGAAGCTTTCTTT.

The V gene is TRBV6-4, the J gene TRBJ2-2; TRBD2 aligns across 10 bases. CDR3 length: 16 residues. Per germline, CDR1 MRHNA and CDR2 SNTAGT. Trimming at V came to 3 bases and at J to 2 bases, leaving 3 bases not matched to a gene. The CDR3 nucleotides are TGTGCCAGCAGTGAGGGACTAGCGATTAACACCGGGGAGCTGTTTTTT. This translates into CASSEGLAINTGELFF.

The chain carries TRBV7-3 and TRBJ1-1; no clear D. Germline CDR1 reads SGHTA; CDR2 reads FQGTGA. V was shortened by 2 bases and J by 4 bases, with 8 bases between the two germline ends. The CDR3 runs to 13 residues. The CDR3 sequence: CASSLGGSTEAFF. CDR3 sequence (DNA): TGTGCCAGCAGCTTAGGAGGTAGCACTGAAGCTTTCTTT.

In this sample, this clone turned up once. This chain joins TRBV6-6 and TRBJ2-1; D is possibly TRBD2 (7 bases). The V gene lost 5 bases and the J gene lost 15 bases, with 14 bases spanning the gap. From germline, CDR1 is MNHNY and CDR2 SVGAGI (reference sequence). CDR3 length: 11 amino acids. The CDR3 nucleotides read TGTGCCAGCAGTCCCCCGGGGGGCCTGTTCTTC. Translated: CASSPPGGLFF.

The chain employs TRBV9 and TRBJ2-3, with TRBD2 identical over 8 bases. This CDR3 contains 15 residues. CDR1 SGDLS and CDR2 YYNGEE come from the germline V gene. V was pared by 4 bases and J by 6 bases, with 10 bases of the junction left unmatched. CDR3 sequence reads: CASSPFPGGPDTQYF. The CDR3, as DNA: TGTGCCAGCAGCCCCTTTCCGGGGGGGCCTGATACGCAGTATTTT.

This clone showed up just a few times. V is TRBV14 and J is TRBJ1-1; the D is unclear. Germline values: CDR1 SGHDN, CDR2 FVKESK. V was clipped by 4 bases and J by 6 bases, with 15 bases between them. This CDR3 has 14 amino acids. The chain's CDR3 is CASSLGIINAEAFF. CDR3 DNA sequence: TGTGCCAGCAGCCTTGGCATTATCAACGCTGAAGCTTTCTTT. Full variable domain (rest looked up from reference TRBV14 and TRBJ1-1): EAGVTQFPSHSVIEKGQTVTLRCDPISGHDNLYWYRRVMGKEIKFLLHFVKESKQDESGMPNNRFLAERTGGTYSTLKVQPAELEDSGVYFCASSLGIINAEAFFGQGTRLTVV.

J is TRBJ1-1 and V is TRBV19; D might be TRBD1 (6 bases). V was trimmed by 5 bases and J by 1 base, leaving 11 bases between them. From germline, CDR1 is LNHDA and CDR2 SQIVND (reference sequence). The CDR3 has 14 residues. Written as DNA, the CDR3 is TGTGCCAGTAGTCCGAGACAGGAGAACACTGAAGCTTTCTTT. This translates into CASSPRQENTEAFF.

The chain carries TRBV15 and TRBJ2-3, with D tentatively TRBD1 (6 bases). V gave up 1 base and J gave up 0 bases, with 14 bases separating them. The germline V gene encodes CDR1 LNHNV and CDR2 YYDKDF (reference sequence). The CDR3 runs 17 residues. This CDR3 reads CATSRALQGWSTDTQYF. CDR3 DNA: TGTGCCACCAGCAGAGCTCTTCAGGGGTGGAGCACAGATACGCAGTATTTT.

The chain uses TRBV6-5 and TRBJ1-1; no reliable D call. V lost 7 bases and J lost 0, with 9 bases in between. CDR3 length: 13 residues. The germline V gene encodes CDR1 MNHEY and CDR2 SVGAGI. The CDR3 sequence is CASTVVMNTEAFF. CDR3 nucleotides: TGTGCCAGCACGGTAGTCATGAACACTGAAGCTTTCTTT.

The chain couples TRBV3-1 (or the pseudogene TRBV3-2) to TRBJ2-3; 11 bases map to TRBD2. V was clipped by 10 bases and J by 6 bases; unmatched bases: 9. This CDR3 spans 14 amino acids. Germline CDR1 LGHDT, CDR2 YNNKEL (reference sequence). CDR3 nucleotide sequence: TGTGCCACTGATCTAGCGGGGGGAACGGATACGCAGTATTTT. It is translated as CATDLAGGTDTQYF.

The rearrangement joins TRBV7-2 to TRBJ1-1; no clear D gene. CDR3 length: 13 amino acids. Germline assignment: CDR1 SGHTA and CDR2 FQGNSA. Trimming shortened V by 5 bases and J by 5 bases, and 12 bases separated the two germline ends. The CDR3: CASSRDLFTEAFF. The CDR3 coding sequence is TGTGCCAGCAGCCGCGACTTATTTACTGAAGCTTTCTTT.

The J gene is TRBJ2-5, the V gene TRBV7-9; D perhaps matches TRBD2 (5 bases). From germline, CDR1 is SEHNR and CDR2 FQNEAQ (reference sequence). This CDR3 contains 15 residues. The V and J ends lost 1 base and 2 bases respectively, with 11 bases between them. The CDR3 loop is CASSLVSGIQETQYF. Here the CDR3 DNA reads TGTGCCAGCAGCTTAGTATCGGGGATTCAAGAGACCCAGTACTTC.

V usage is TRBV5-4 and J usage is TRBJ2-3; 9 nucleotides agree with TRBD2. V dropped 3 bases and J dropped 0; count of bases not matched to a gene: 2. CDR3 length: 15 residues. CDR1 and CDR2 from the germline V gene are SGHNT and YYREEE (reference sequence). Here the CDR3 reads CASSSSGASTDTQYF. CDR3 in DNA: TGTGCCAGCAGCTCTAGCGGGGCGAGCACAGATACGCAGTATTTT.

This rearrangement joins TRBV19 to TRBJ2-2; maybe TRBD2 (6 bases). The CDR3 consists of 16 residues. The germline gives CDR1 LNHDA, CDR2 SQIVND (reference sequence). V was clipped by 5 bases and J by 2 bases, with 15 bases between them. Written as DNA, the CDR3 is TGTGCCAGTAGTTCCGAGGGACTCCCTAACACCGGGGAGCTGTTTTTT. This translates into CASSSEGLPNTGELFF.

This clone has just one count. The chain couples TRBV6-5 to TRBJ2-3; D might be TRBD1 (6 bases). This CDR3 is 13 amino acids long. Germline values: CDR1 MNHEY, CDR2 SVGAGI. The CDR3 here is CAIQGYWTDTQYF. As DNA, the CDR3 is TGTGCAATCCAGGGGTACTGGACAGATACGCAGTATTTT.

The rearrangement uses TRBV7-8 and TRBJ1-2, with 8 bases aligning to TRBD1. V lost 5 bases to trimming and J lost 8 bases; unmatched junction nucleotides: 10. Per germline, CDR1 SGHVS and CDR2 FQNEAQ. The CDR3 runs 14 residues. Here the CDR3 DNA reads TGTGCCAGCAGCGTCGCAGGGGGCTCTCGGGGCTACACCTTC. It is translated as CASSVAGGSRGYTF. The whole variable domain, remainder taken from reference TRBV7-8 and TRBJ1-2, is GAGVSQSPRYKVAKRGQDVALRCDPISGHVSLFWYQQALGQGPEFLTYFQNEAQLDKSGLPSDRFFAERPEGSVSTLKIQRTQQEDSAVYLCASSVAGGSRGYTFGSGTRLTVV.

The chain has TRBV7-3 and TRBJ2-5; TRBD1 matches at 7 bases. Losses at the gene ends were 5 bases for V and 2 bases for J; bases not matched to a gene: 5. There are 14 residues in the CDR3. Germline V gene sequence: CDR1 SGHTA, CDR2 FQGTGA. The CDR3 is CASSLMGQQETQYF. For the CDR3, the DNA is TGTGCCAGCAGCCTAATGGGACAGCAAGAGACCCAGTACTTC.

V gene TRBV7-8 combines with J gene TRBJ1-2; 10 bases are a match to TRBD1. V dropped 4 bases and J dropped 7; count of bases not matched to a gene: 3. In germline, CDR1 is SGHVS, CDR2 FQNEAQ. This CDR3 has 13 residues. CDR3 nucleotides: TGTGCCAGCAGCTCCGGGACAGGGGTTGGCTACACCTTC. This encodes CASSSGTGVGYTF. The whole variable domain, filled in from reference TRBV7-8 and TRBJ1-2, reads GAGVSQSPRYKVAKRGQDVALRCDPISGHVSLFWYQQALGQGPEFLTYFQNEAQLDKSGLPSDRFFAERPEGSVSTLKIQRTQQEDSAVYLCASSSGTGVGYTFGSGTRLTVV.

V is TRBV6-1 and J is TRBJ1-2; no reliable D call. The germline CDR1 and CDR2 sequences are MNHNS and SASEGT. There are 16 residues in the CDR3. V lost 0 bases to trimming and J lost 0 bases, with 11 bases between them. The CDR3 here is CASSEATRIANYGYTF. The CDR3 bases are TGTGCCAGCAGTGAAGCTACCCGAATAGCTAACTATGGCTACACCTTC.